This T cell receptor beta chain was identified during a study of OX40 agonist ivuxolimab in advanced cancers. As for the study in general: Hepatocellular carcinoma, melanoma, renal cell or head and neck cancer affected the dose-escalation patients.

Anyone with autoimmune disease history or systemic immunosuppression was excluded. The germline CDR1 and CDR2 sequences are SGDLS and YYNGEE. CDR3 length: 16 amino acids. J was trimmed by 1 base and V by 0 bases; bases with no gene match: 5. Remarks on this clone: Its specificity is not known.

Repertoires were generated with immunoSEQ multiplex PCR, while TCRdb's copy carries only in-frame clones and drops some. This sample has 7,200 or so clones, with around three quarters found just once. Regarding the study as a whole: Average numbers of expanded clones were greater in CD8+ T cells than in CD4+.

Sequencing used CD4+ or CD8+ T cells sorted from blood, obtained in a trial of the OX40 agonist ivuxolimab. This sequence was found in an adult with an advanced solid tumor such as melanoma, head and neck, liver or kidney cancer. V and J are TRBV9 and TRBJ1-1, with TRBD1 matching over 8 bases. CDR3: CASSVAGGEWNTEAFF. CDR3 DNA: TGTGCCAGCAGCGTAGCAGGGGGCGAATGGAACACTGAAGCTTTCTTT.